Presented here are 10 T cell receptor beta chains from one specimen sequenced in a study of blood T cell repertoires in COVID-19. Measured with immunoSEQ multiplex PCR; TCRdb has only the in-frame clones, and not every one. Among roughly 41,000 clones listed, roughly 88% were seen once. Sequenced sample: peripheral blood. The receptor source for this set is a man aged 55 to 70 with active COVID-19.

The genes are TRBV7-2 and TRBJ2-7, with TRBD2 identical over 10 bases. The V and J ends lost 10 bases and 3 bases, in that order; junction bases with no gene match: 15. This CDR3 has 16 amino acids. CDR1 SGHTA and CDR2 FQGNSA come from the germline V gene. The CDR3 reads CATIRLAGVGGYEQYF. The CDR3 DNA reads TGTGCCACTATTAGGCTAGCGGGAGTAGGTGGCTACGAGCAGTACTTC. The complete variable domain, with remaining parts taken from reference TRBV7-2 and TRBJ2-7, reads GAGVSQSPSNKVTEKGKDVELRCDPISGHTALYWYRQSLGQGLEFLIYFQGNSAPDKSGLPSDRFSAERTGGSVSTLTIQRTQQEDSAVYLCATIRLAGVGGYEQYFGPGTRLTVT.

The chain is built from TRBV14 and TRBJ2-3; TRBD1 might be the D (6 bases). Germline V gene lookup returns CDR1 SGHDN and CDR2 FVKESK. The CDR3 totals 14 residues. Between the trimmed V and J ends, which lost 1 base and 5 bases, there was a span of 10 bases. This chain's CDR3 is CASSQGQAVDTQYF. CDR3 DNA sequence: TGTGCCAGCAGCCAAGGACAGGCTGTAGATACGCAGTATTTT.

J is TRBJ2-3 and V is TRBV19, with TRBD2 matching over 11 bases. V was clipped by 3 bases and J by 3 bases; unmatched bases: 5. The CDR3 has 16 amino acids. CDR1 is LNHDA and CDR2 is SQIVND in the germline V gene (reference sequence). For the CDR3, the DNA is TGTGCCAGTAGTATGCGCGGGACTAGCGGAACAGATACGCAGTATTTT. This gives the protein CASSMRGTSGTDTQYF.

This rearrangement joins TRBV5-1 to TRBJ1-2; no definite D call. Trimming took 7 bases from V and 0 from J, leaving 10 bases between them. The CDR3 consists of 13 residues. Germline CDR1 SGHRS, CDR2 YFSETQ. CDR3 nucleotides: TGCGCCAGCGGTACAGCTTCTAACTATGGCTACACCTTC. As protein: CASGTASNYGYTF. The whole variable domain, remainder taken from reference TRBV5-1 and TRBJ1-2, is KAGVTQTPRYLIKTRGQQVTLSCSPISGHRSVSWYQQTPGQGLQFLFEYFSETQRNKGNFPGRFSGRQFSNSRSEMNVSTLELGDSALYLCASGTASNYGYTFGSGTRLTVV.

The CDR3 loop reads CASSLLGAGGTTYEQYF. In DNA, the CDR3 is TGTGCCAGCAGTTTACTGGGGGCAGGGGGTACGACCTACGAGCAGTACTTC. The chain carries TRBV11-2 and TRBJ2-7; 7 bases line up with TRBD1. The CDR3 loop spans 17 amino acids. J was trimmed by 2 bases and V by 6 bases; bases with no gene match: 16. Germline CDR1 SGHAT, CDR2 FQNNGV.

This clone appeared once. CDR3 nucleotide sequence: TGTGCCATTTCAGGACAGGGATCGGGCACTGAAGCTTTCTTT. Protein sequence: CAISGQGSGTEAFF. The V gene is TRBV2, the J gene TRBJ1-1; 8 nucleotides line up with TRBD1. CDR1 and CDR2 from the germline V gene are SNHLY and FYNNEI. Unmatched junction bases numbered 11, after V lost 10 bases and J lost 4 bases. The CDR3 covers 14 residues.

This clone occurred once. The chain employs TRBV10-1 and TRBJ2-3, with D perhaps TRBD2 (6 bases). The germline V and J ends were trimmed by 8 bases and 0 bases, with 12 bases remaining between them. Germline V gene data show CDR1 as WNHNN and CDR2 as SYGVQD (reference sequence). CDR3 length: 14 residues. The CDR3 loop is CASAPSDSTDTQYF. CDR3 DNA sequence: TGCGCCAGCGCTCCTAGCGACAGCACAGATACGCAGTATTTT.

The chain joins TRBV5-8 to TRBJ2-5, with TRBD1 matching 10 bases. The CDR3 has 15 amino acids. CDR1 and CDR2 from the germline V gene are SGHTS and YDEGEE. V lost 3 bases, J lost 3 bases, and 5 bases stayed unmatched. The CDR3 coding sequence is TGTGCCAGCAGCTATCACGGACAGGGGGAAGAGACCCAGTACTTC. Translated, it gives CASSYHGQGEETQYF.

V is TRBV5-1 and J is TRBJ2-5, with TRBD1 as a possible D gene (5 bases). V shed 0 bases and J shed 2 bases, with 8 bases lying between them. CDR1 and CDR2 (germline): SGHRS, YFSETQ. The CDR3 extends over 14 amino acids. CDR3 protein: CASSLEGLQETQYF. The CDR3 DNA reads as TGCGCCAGCAGCTTGGAGGGGTTACAAGAGACCCAGTACTTC.

The chain combines TRBV13 with TRBJ2-7; D gene uncertain. The V gene's germline CDR1 is PRHDT and CDR2 FYEKMQ (reference sequence). V lost 5 bases, J lost 3 bases, and 8 bases lay in between. This CDR3 is 12 amino acids long. Here the CDR3 reads CASSTFGYEQYF. CDR3 coding DNA: TGTGCCAGCAGCACCTTCGGCTACGAGCAGTACTTC.